This record looks at one T cell receptor beta chain sequence and its context. This clone has more than one count but fewer than ten. What this receptor recognizes is not known. Base qualities are not at hand, and no much larger clone is one base apart. Libraries were prepared through the immunoSEQ multiplex PCR assay. Following the manufacturer's protocol, the hsTCRB Kit was used to amplify rearranged TCR beta chain sequences. An Illumina MiSeq was used to sequence the TCRB libraries. Under the source paper's analysis protocol: The kit vendor's proprietary platform handled demultiplexing, trimming and gene mapping. As stored in TCRdb, this immuneACCESS dataset retains in-frame rearrangements with V and J assigned. A fraction of the clones does not appear; measured against another copy, unresolved V genes explain less than half of the discrepancy, and the remainder lacks a known reason. The V and J calls and clone size come from that table; D and trimming were worked out from the DNA. This sample has about 38,000 clones in its table, and more than 75% of those were observed once. Roughly 5.5% of the sample is taken by the ten largest.

This sample was included in a study of a mutant IDH1 vaccine in newly diagnosed glioma listed by TCRdb under 2021. Regarding the study in general: Eight vaccinations were administered to patients in weeks 1, 3, 5, 7, 11, 15, 19 and 23, corresponding to visits V03 through V10. Vaccination started 4-6 weeks after radiotherapy alone, or was given together with temozolomide cycles in the groups whose treatment included chemotherapy. Of the roughly 31 treated patients, about 62% were male and about 40% were female, and the mean age was approximately 39 years. Prior to enrollment, standard therapy consisting of radiotherapy alone, temozolomide alone, or radiochemotherapy with temozolomide had been administered to patients, with the combination being received by most patients. Peripheral blood was drawn at six visits: V03 (baseline), V05, V07, V10, V12 and V13. Longitudinal TCRB deep sequencing was performed for about two dozen treated patients wherever samples were available for exploratory analyses. Points the paper makes about the study in general: Selection of PBMC samples for TCRB deep sequencing was based on availability. Vaccine-induced immune responses across multiple MHC alleles were detected in approximately 93% of patients. It was noted by the authors that analyses of patient blood samples could not be reproduced owing to sample limitations. No apparent relationship was observed between pseudoprogression and alterations in the top peripheral T cell clonotypes detected by TCRB sequencing.

Per the publication, the time point label means: week 5, during vaccination. Each vaccine dose was 300 ug of a 20-mer mutant IDH1 peptide in Montanide, given subcutaneously with topical imiquimod. All donors had newly diagnosed IDH1-mutant astrocytomas of WHO grade 3 or 4 that showed loss of nuclear ATRX. The samples were drawn from NOA16, a multicentre, single-arm, open-label phase I trial in Germany that tested a mutant IDH1 peptide vaccine in humans for the first time. Genomic DNA for TCRB sequencing was extracted from EDTA blood using the DNeasy Blood and Tissue Kit. Sample: PBMCs, taken from a glioma patient whose treatment included an IDH1 peptide vaccine. The sequence was collected from a man in his forties with glioma.

The sequence in DNA is TGTGCCAGTAGTAAACCGGTCTCTGGAAACACCATATATTTT. Translated, this is CASSKPVSGNTIYF. The sequence joins TRBV19 to TRBJ1-3, with the D gene not clear enough to name. V is cut by 4 bases and J by 0 bases, and the space between the germline ends is 7 bases. The germline V gene (reference sequence) gives CDR1 as LNHDA and CDR2 as SQIVND. Taken from cysteine to phenylalanine, the CDR3 has 14 residues. Only the CDR3 DNA stays, 42 bases, in frame from base 1.